This TCR beta chain was identified in a study of T cell responses to AZD1222 COVID-19 vaccine. With respect to this clone: Its antigen is undetermined.

Profiled with immunoSEQ multiplex PCR; TCRdb holds only in-frame clones, not every one. The sample holds more than 70,000 clones, 65% to 90% seen once. The CDR3 is made up of 12 amino acids. V gave up 3 bases and J gave up 2 bases, with 5 bases separating them. The germline V gene encodes CDR1 LGHDT and CDR2 YNNKEL (reference sequence). Study-level findings and limits: The number of AZD1222 recipients seropositive at baseline was only 5 to 7. An increase in Spike-specific TCR breadth and depth was observed after two AZD1222 doses.

The chain couples TRBV3-1 (or the pseudogene TRBV3-2) to TRBJ2-7; D is ambiguous. The clonotype comes from an adult in good health. The sequenced sample was peripheral blood, obtained on day 0 of AZD1222 vaccination. The CDR3, as DNA: TGTGCCAGCAGCCAGCTTACCTACGAGCAGTACTTC. This gives the protein CASSQLTYEQYF.